These T cell receptor beta chains were read from a single sample in a study of Graves' ophthalmopathy and Graves' hyperthyroidism. A single record per CDR3 protein comes from TCRdb applying MiXCR to the multiplex PCR reads. This table holds fewer than 70,000 distinct CDR3 sequences, approximately 50% found once. Sequenced material: peripheral blood. The receptors here all came from an adult woman with Graves' ophthalmopathy. The CDR3 runs from the conserved cysteine through the conserved F or W.

J gene,V gene,CDR3 protein
TRBJ1-2,TRBV29-1,CSVGQGGNYGYTF
TRBJ1-4,TRBV7-9,CASSPDLAEKLFF
TRBJ2-5,TRBV5-1,CASSLAVGEAQYF
TRBJ2-1,TRBV5-5,CASSPWTGFNEQFF
TRBJ2-7,TRBV6-1,CASNGYEQYF
TRBJ2-3,TRBV11-1,CASSFHPGTADTQYF
TRBJ2-7,TRBV7-9,CASSFLRGGSYEQYF
TRBJ2-7,TRBV9,CASSVETKGGEQYF
TRBJ1-2,TRBV24-1,CVTSDIGREGGCTF
TRBJ2-1,TRBV12-3/TRBV12-4,CASSDGLAGRNEQFF
TRBJ2-7,TRBV7-2,CASSFGLYRAEQYF
TRBJ2-7,TRBV5-1,CASSSGTLTYEQYF
TRBJ2-7,TRBV6-1,CASSEAGGEQYF
TRBJ2-7,TRBV5-8,CASSSLAGSYEQYF
TRBJ2-7,TRBV19,CASSMGLAGVNYEQYF
TRBJ1-2,TRBV5-1,CASSFMSENLSGYTF
TRBJ1-2,TRBV20-1,CSARAGTGGYYGYTF
TRBJ2-7,TRBV20-1,CSARSRTATAPYEQYF
TRBJ2-7,TRBV7-2,CASAPGQVNYEQYF
TRBJ2-3,TRBV7-3,CASSLNGERPPQYF
TRBJ2-3,TRBV7-9,CASRSRDFTDTQYF
TRBJ2-1,TRBV7-2,CTSSSPQVSDEQFF
TRBJ2-4,TRBV5-1,CASSTSGRVRNIQYF
TRBJ2-7,TRBV5-4,CASSRGDVGEPDEQYF
TRBJ2-1,TRBV11-2,CASSVTETGGDNEQFF
TRBJ1-1,TRBV5-1,CASSLRGRSTEAFF
TRBJ1-5,TRBV5-4,CASSSPGPAGHNQPQHF
TRBJ2-3,TRBV6-4,CASSDSSGRRDTQYF
TRBJ2-5,TRBV12-3/TRBV12-4,CASSPRDRGQETQYF
TRBJ1-5,TRBV20-1,CSANDPQQPQHF
TRBJ2-5,TRBV7-8,CASTSGNTKETQYF
TRBJ2-5,TRBV6-1,CASSADDGSAQYF
TRBJ2-2,TRBV20-1,CSARDGTDTGELFF
TRBJ2-3,TRBV15,CATSDPGTGNTDTQYF
TRBJ2-1,TRBV9,CASSVEGLAEREQFF
TRBJ2-3,TRBV6-4,CASSDNGGRGTQYF
TRBJ2-7,TRBV30,CAWSPGQGTYEQYF
TRBJ1-2,TRBV9,CASSEGTGIYGYTF
TRBJ2-5,TRBV5-1,CASSARTGGGVQTQYF
TRBJ2-7,TRBV9,CASSSSGTSGSPYEQYF
TRBJ2-5,TRBV5-1,CARTPTSGTKETQYF
TRBJ2-7,TRBV10-1,CASRDKGAYEQYF
TRBJ2-1,TRBV9,CASSVFWTSRNEQFF
TRBJ1-2,TRBV20-1,CSAIPLDGVRGYTF
TRBJ2-1,TRBV9,CASSLTRNSYNEQFF
TRBJ2-3,TRBV29-1,CSVVDRGPADTQYF
TRBJ1-5,TRBV9,CASSVGAGSQPQHF
TRBJ1-3,TRBV20-1,CSAFPERLSGNTICF
TRBJ2-7,TRBV11-2,CTSSPGAGCEQYF
TRBJ2-2,TRBV20-1,CSAIPSGELFF
TRBJ1-5,TRBV15,CATSRDFRGRQPQHF
TRBJ2-1,TRBV19,CASSTGQGADEQFF